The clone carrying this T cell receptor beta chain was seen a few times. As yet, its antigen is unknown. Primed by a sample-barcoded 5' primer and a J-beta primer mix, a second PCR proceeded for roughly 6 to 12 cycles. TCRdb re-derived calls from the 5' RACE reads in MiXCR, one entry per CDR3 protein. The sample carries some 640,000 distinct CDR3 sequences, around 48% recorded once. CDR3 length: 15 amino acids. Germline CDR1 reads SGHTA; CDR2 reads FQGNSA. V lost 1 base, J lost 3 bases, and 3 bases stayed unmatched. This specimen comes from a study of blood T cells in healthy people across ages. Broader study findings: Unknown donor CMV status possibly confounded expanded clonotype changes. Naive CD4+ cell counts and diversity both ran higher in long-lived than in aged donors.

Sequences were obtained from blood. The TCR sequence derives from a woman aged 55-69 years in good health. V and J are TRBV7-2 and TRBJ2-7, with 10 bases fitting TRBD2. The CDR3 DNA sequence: TGTGCCAGCAGCTTAGTGCCTAGCGGGAGCTACGAGCAGTACTTC. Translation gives CASSLVPSGSYEQYF. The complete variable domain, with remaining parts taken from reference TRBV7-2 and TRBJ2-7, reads GAGVSQSPSNKVTEKGKDVELRCDPISGHTALYWYRQSLGQGLEFLIYFQGNSAPDKSGLPSDRFSAERTGGSVSTLTIQRTQQEDSAVYLCASSLVPSGSYEQYFGPGTRLTVT.